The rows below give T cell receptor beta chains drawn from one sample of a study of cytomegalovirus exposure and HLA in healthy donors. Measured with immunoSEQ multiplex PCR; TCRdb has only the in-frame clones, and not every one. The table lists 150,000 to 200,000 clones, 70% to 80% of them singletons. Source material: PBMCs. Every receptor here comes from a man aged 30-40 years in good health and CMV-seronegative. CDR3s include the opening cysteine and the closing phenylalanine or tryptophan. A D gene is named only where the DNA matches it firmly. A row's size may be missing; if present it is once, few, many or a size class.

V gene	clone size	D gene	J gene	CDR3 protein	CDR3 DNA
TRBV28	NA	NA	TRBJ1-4	CASSEPRTRNEKLFF	TGTGCCAGCAGCGAACCCCGGACAAGAAATGAAAAACTGTTTTTT
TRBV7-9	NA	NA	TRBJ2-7	CSSRHSGGEQYF	TGTTCCAGCCGGCATTCCGGAGGCGAGCAGTACTTC
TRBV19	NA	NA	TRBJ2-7	CASSIEILGGTVFYEQYF	TGTGCCAGTAGTATAGAGATACTCGGCGGGACAGTTTTCTACGAGCAGTACTTC
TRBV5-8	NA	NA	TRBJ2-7	CASSLAQFYEQYF	TGTGCCAGCAGCTTGGCCCAGTTCTACGAGCAGTACTTC
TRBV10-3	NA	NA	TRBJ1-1	CAIRSGTPNTEAFF	TGTGCCATCAGGTCCGGGACACCGAACACTGAAGCTTTCTTT
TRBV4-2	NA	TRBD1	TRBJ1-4	CASSQDSRWGQGKLFF	TGTGCCAGCAGCCAAGATTCTCGGTGGGGACAGGGAAAACTGTTTTTT
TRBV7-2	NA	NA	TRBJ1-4	CASSLRPGSYEKLFF	TGTGCCAGCAGCTTAAGGCCAGGGTCCTATGAAAAACTGTTTTTT
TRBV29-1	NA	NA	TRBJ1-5	CSVLGGDQPQHF	TGCAGCGTGCTTGGAGGGGATCAGCCCCAGCATTTT
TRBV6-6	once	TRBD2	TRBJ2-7	CASSYSLQRENHEQYF	TGTGCCAGCAGTTACAGCCTCCAGCGGGAGAATCACGAGCAGTACTTC
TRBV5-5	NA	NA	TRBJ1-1	CASSRGTLNTEAFF	TGTGCCAGCAGCCGCGGGACTCTTAACACTGAAGCTTTCTTT
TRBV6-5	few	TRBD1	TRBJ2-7	CASSPGTGDGYEQYF	TGTGCCAGCAGCCCCGGGACAGGGGATGGGTACGAGCAGTACTTC
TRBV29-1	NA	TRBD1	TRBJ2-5	CSVDQTGTETQYF	TGCAGCGTTGACCAGACAGGGACCGAGACCCAGTACTTC
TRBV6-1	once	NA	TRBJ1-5	CASSEANYREAKQPQHF	TGTGCCAGCAGTGAGGCTAATTACAGGGAAGCGAAGCAGCCCCAGCATTTT
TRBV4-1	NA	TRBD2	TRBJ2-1	CASSQEELAGPAPGEFF	TGCGCCAGCAGCCAAGAGGAGCTAGCGGGTCCTGCCCCAGGGGAGTTCTTC
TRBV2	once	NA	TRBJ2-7	CASMQGDFYEQYF	TGTGCCAGCATGCAGGGGGACTTCTACGAGCAGTACTTC
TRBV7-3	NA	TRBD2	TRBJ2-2	CASSLMAGLAGTGELFF	TGTGCCAGCAGCTTAATGGCGGGTCTAGCGGGAACCGGGGAGCTGTTTTTT
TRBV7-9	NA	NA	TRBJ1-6	CASRSTLGSLVGSPLHF	TGTGCCAGCAGATCGACCCTGGGCTCGTTAGTTGGTTCACCCCTCCACTTT
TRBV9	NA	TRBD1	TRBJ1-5	CASSRTGDRQPQHF	TGTGCCAGCAGCCGGACAGGGGATCGACAGCCCCAGCATTTT
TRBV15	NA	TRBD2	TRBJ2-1	CATSRGGRSGSGSTYNEQFF	TGTGCCACCAGCAGAGGAGGCAGAAGCGGGAGTGGATCTACCTACAATGAGCAGTTCTTC
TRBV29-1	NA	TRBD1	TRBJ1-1	CSVESSTGTGGVWNTEAFF	TGCAGCGTTGAAAGTTCCACTGGGACAGGGGGCGTCTGGAACACTGAAGCTTTCTTT